This TCR beta chain was sequenced in a study of cytomegalovirus exposure and HLA in healthy donors (dated by TCRdb to 2016 to 2017). Regarding the complete study: An earlier analysis of roughly 500 of the donors reported about 250 Gb of sequence data and 117 million unique TCR beta sequences from 150 million to 200 million T cells. Donor age, sex, ethnicity and CMV serostatus were compiled alongside the repertoire data. An earlier analysis of several hundred of the donors applied high-throughput TCR beta sequencing to assess whether each TCR beta V gene segment acted as functional or pseudogenic. Using immunosequencing, the study profiled T cell repertoires from about 610 subjects and related those repertoires to cytomegalovirus serostatus. Rather than using new phenotypic data, the later analysis identified candidate immune exposures from TCR beta sequences and from how often those sequences occurred across donors. Of the 300 to 450 genotyped donors, around 81% fell in the genetic ancestry cluster associated with self-reported Caucasian donors. The aim of the study was to test whether cataloging public T cell receptors could identify signatures of past pathogen exposure. Besides the first cohort of approximately 670 subjects, a separate validation cohort made up of 120 different subjects was used. To predict cytomegalovirus infection status, the study combined high-throughput TCR immunosequencing, statistical association of individual TCRs with disease status, and machine learning. Class I and class II HLA loci were covered by the typing at four-digit resolution. Approximately 300 gigabases of sequencing data and around 85 million unique TCR sequences made up an early release that covered nearly 650 HLA-typed donors. Typing coverage varied by locus: about 620-630 donors for A, B, C, DRB1 and DQB1; around 560 for DQA1; around 570 for DPA1; around 450 for DPB1. Every repertoire in the discovery cohort had been generated on one and the same sequencing platform. On average, roughly 240,000 unique TCR beta nucleotide sequences were sequenced per donor among some 420 genotyped donors of the cohort, with 15% to 20% of those sequences being non-productive. Four to six DR-DQ haplotypes were handled as single units for association and clustering because linkage in the cohort was strong. A later analysis re-analyzed previously published TCR beta repertoires from 550 to 700 donors and added high-resolution HLA genotyping to study TCR occurrence patterns. Genome-wide SNP genotypes for about three fifths of the roughly 700 donors were used in a later genetic analysis, which treated that subset as a discovery cohort.

As regards this clone: This receptor's antigen is unknown. Base qualities are missing; no much larger clone stands one base away.

Overall results and qualifications from the work: In this cohort, only TCR beta chains were sequenced, and detectable features were limited by the absence of alpha or paired-chain data. The study listed 164 TCR beta chains as associated with cytomegalovirus. Because the 87-base-pair reads could not distinguish some IMGT-functional V segments, including TRBV6-2 and TRBV6-3, those segments were excluded. A further reported finding was that TCR beta sequences accurately predicted the HLA-A and HLA-B alleles for most subjects in the first cohort. Roughly uniform sequencing depth across donors was assumed in presence/absence analyses, although this assumption may not hold. In a later analysis, HLA-associated TCR beta chains showed more clonal expansion and lower generation probabilities than non-associated chains that were equally common. While some public TCRs were present in many individuals, most TCR sequences turned up only very rarely across donors. A later analysis found that most CMV-associated TCR beta chains appeared HLA-restricted, with HLA associations seemingly driven largely by CMV exposure. In a later genetic analysis, fewer N-insertions in productive TCRs were reported among donors in an Asian-associated ancestry cluster than the roughly 640-donor mean. V-gene and J-gene trimming of TCR beta chains was associated with a missense DCLRE1C variant in a later genetic analysis, and the association was replicated in an independent cohort. Broadly in line with IMGT annotations, most TCR beta V segments showed up in productive rearrangements about 90% or about 30% of the time in an earlier analysis of around 600 of the donors. CMV serostatus was the only immune exposure information available for the cohort. At a false discovery rate of 0.05, a later analysis linked around 17,000 TCR beta sequences to specific HLA alleles. Correlated functional status among segregating V segments might reflect linkage disequilibrium, but an unknown experimental factor could not be ruled out. The sequencing pipeline was judged likely to have produced a cluster of highly shared sequence variants as a technical artifact. Because counts were too low, 15 or so rarely observed V segments, including chromosome 9 orphons, were excluded from the earlier analysis of around 640 of the donors. Cytomegalovirus status was reported to be diagnosed by the classifier with high specificity and sensitivity in both the original and validation cohorts. It was suggested by the authors that the approach could potentially be generalized to other disease states and immunological phenotypes. According to a later analysis, TCR association rates differed among HLA loci, with DRB1 alleles showing the most associated TCRs and HLA-C alleles showing the fewest. According to a later analysis, parvovirus B19, influenza, CMV and Epstein-Barr virus appeared linked to several top co-occurrence clusters. In vitro tests confirmed that a few of the cytomegalovirus-associated TCR beta chains recognize cytomegalovirus antigens. Because HLA typing was missing for some donors at each locus, association tests included only the typed subset. Strong co-occurrence of HLA alleles, especially DR and DQ, made assigning TCR associations to individual alleles difficult.

V is cut by 5 bases and J by 0 bases, and the space between the germline ends is 11 bases. The CDR1 and CDR2 encoded by the germline V gene are SGHNT and YENEEA. Inclusive of the bounding cysteine and phenylalanine, the CDR3 is 14 residues long. The CDR3 DNA has 42 bases and is translated from base 1. The cohort was made up of 666 healthy bone marrow donors. At the time of sampling, all cohort members were nominally healthy, though unrecorded immune exposures were likely present. The donor was CMV seropositive and was included in the group of approximately 310 seropositive cohort members. A peripheral blood sample was collected from each donor, and TCR beta sequencing was performed on peripheral blood mononuclear cells. The Qiagen DNeasy Blood Extraction Kit was used to extract genomic DNA from the blood cell samples. The receptor library was made with the immunoSEQ multiplex PCR assay. The multiplex PCR relied on a mix of 60 forward primers for TCR Vbeta segments and 13 reverse primers for TCR Jbeta segments. The CDR3 region of rearranged TCR beta genes was amplified from genomic DNA with a multiplex PCR assay. On the Illumina HiSeq System, the amplified TCR beta libraries were sequenced as 87-base-pair reads. In the paper's pipeline: A later analysis counted approximately 84 million unique TCR beta chains across the roughly 700 repertoires, and around 9.9 million of these chains were shared by at least two donors. Raw reads were error-corrected and collapsed into unique sequences with a nearest-neighbor algorithm that merged closely related sequences to remove PCR and sequencing errors. Alignment of CDR3 sequences to IMGT reference sequences was used to assign V, D and J gene segments. For a sequence to be retained, a match of at least six nucleotides to both a V gene segment and a J gene segment was required. A rearrangement counted as productive if the CDR3 had no stop codons and remained in frame with V and J, and every other rearrangement counted as non-productive. Following IMGT convention, CDR3 was defined as the stretch from the second conserved V-encoded cysteine to the conserved J-encoded phenylalanine. The earlier analysis of around 640 of the donors excluded sequences that lacked an unambiguous match to a single V gene segment. In an earlier analysis of around 590 of the donors, a V segment was called functional when productive rearrangements were above 56.7%, and segregating when the standard deviation between donors exceeded 5%. To diagnose cytomegalovirus status from the catalog of TCR beta chain sequences, a statistical classification framework was built. In a later analysis, V and J genes were assigned by comparing TCR nucleotide sequences against IMGT/GENE-DB human TR gene sequences. In a later analysis, CDR3 sequences and most-parsimonious VDJ recombination scenarios were assigned using the TCRdist pipeline. In a later analysis, each TCR beta chain was defined by its CDR3 amino acid sequence together with its V-gene family, and reads without a unique V-gene family were excluded. In a later analysis, around 600 highly shared, low-generation-probability nucleotide sequences were removed to address suspected cross-contamination and a sequencing artifact. For each public chain, a later analysis derived a clonal expansion index from normalized ranks of inferred template counts within each repertoire. In a later analysis, generation probabilities were computed using a VDJ recombination model fitted to out-of-frame rearrangements, and the results were checked against IGoR. In a later analysis, hypergeometric tests were used to score TCR-TCR, TCR-HLA and TCR-CMV co-occurrence, with a repertoire-size bias correction applied to TCR pairs. To estimate false discovery rates, a later analysis permuted the HLA or CMV assignments 20 times. In a later analysis, co-occurring TCRs were grouped using DBSCAN, with TCRdist sequence similarity added in when clustering inside HLA-allele-positive subsets. Repertoires with fewer than 30,000 or more than 120,000 public chains, plus five repertoires with anomalous nucleotide sharing, were excluded from co-occurrence clustering. Sourced from immuneACCESS, this table was stored by TCRdb with only in-frame sequences that have V and J called. A share of the clones is absent; for the studies checked, an unresolved V gene accounts for under half, and the remainder has no known explanation. Clone size and the V and J calls come from that table; the DNA yielded D and trimming. Here the sample has approximately 150,000 clones; approximately 80% occur a single time. 2.4% of the sample rests with the top ten.

Sequenced sample: PBMCs. This receptor chain uses TRBV11-3 and TRBJ2-7, with TRBD2 perhaps the D gene, on 5 matching bases. This receptor was taken from a woman under 30 in good health and CMV-seropositive. The CDR3 here reads CASSLTGNSYEQYF. The DNA sequence is given as TGTGCCAGCAGCCTCACCGGGAACTCCTACGAGCAGTACTTC.